Sequencing of this T cell receptor (beta chain) was carried out in a study of graft-versus-host responses after intestinal transplantation. Looking at the study overall: Induction with anti-thymocyte globulin, then tacrolimus and steroids for roughly three years, was given to all recipients. Study-wide findings and caveats: Patients with graft-donor T cell macrochimerism had high graft-versus-host to host-versus-graft clonal ratios in allografts.

Regarding this clone: Its target is not known.

Profiling relied on immunoSEQ multiplex PCR, and the TCRdb table lists in-frame clones only, not all of them. The sample shows 43,000 or so clones, roughly 95% of them seen only once. This CDR3 region has 17 residues. V lost 3 bases and J lost 4; bases outside the gene matches: 12. In germline, CDR1 is SGHRS, CDR2 YFSETQ. V gene TRBV5-1 combines with J gene TRBJ2-5, with 10 bases lining up with TRBD2. Sequencing used PBMCs, obtained approximately 360 days after intestinal transplant. This TCR was sampled from a human patient who received an intestinal transplant, so some T cells may come from the graft donor. CDR3: CASSSGLASSVGETQYF. Here the CDR3 DNA reads TGCGCCAGCAGCTCGGGACTAGCGTCCTCGGTGGGAGAGACCCAGTACTTC.